A single sample is the source of the 9 T cell receptor beta chains below, sequenced in a study of breast tumors, draining lymph nodes, adjacent tissues. TCRdb passed the multiplex PCR reads through MiXCR, listing each CDR3 protein once. Of approximately 20,000 distinct CDR3 sequences in the sample, roughly 43% were seen once. Sequenced sample: breast tumor tissue. The origin of the receptors is a female donor with breast cancer. Some clones in this sample may be carry-over from other donors' samples.

This clonotype appeared once. One junction end does not reproduce the germline sequence, and a read error may be involved. The rearrangement links TRBV4-3 to TRBJ1-3; TRBD1 might be the D (5 bases). Germline V gene data show CDR1 as LGHNA and CDR2 as YSLEER. The CDR3 totals 13 residues. The CDR3, as DNA: TGCGCCAGCAGCCAGGGGCGGTTAAACACCACATATTTT. Translated, it gives CASSQGRLNTTYF.

The chain joins TRBV20-1 to TRBJ1-2; no definite D call. Germline assignment: CDR1 DFQATT and CDR2 SNEGSKA (reference sequence). This CDR3 has 12 residues. The V gene lost 3 bases and the J gene lost 8 bases, with 13 bases spanning the gap. DNA of the CDR3: TGCAGTGCTAGTCGAAAAAAGCGGGGCTACACCTTC. This encodes CSASRKKRGYTF.

The chain uses TRBV2 and TRBJ1-5; tentative D call: TRBD1 (6 bases). CDR1 SNHLY and CDR2 FYNNEI come from the germline V gene. Trimming removed 6 bases at V and 2 bases at J, with 11 bases between. The CDR3 is 14 amino acids. Written as DNA, the CDR3 is TGTGCCAGCAGGACAGGTACGGGCAATCAGCCCCAGCATTTT. Amino acids: CASRTGTGNQPQHF.

This clonotype was found many times. The chain combines TRBV6-1 with TRBJ2-1; unclear D gene. The CDR3 is 13 amino acids. CDR1 and CDR2 (germline): MNHNS, SASEGT. Trimming removed 6 bases from V and 0 bases from J, with 6 bases in between. CDR3 in DNA: TGTGCCAGCAGAGGAAGCTCCTACAATGAGCAGTTCTTC. Translated: CASRGSSYNEQFF.

This clonotype was recorded at least ten times. Just one base apart from a much larger clone, this may be a read error. J is TRBJ2-1 and V is TRBV20-1; D not certain. Germline CDR1 and CDR2: DFQATT and SNEGSKA (reference sequence). The CDR3 runs 12 residues. The CDR3 reads CSAERISNEPFF. Here the CDR3 DNA reads TGCAGTGCTGAACGGATCTCCAATGAGCCGTTCTTC.

This clonotype showed up just once. The chain is built from TRBV2 and TRBJ2-7, with a tentative D call TRBD1 (5 bases). CDR3 length: 14 residues. The ends were cut back, 4 bases at V and 1 base at J, with 11 bases in the middle. CDR1 SNHLY and CDR2 FYNNEI come from the germline V gene. DNA for the CDR3: TGTGCCAGCAGTGGGGGCAGGGATTCCTACGAGCAGTACTTC. It codes for CASSGGRDSYEQYF.

As DNA, the CDR3 is TGTGCCAGCAGCGTAGCAGGGGGCAATTCACCCCTCCACTTT. Translated, it gives CASSVAGGNSPLHF. The chain recombines TRBV9 with TRBJ1-6, with TRBD1 identical over 8 bases. V lost 0 bases, J lost 7 bases, and 0 bases stayed unmatched. There are 14 residues in the CDR3. Germline V gives CDR1 SGDLS, CDR2 YYNGEE.

This clonotype has more than one count but fewer than ten. The chain employs TRBV12-5 and TRBJ2-3; TRBD1 is a possible D gene (6 bases). CDR3 length equals 14 residues. The V end was cut by 6 bases, the J end by 3 bases, with 13 bases between. Germline CDR1 reads LGHNT; CDR2 reads FRNRAP. The CDR3 nucleotides are TGTGCTAGTGGCCGGGACACGGGAACAGATACGCAGTATTTT. Translated, it gives CASGRDTGTDTQYF.

V usage is TRBV7-9 and J usage is TRBJ2-1, with D perhaps TRBD1 or TRBD2 (5 bases each). The germline CDR1 and CDR2 sequences are SEHNR and FQNEAQ (reference sequence). The CDR3 totals 17 residues. V lost 2 bases and J 6 bases, leaving 20 bases between the germline ends. CDR3 DNA: TGTGCCAGCAGCTTATTGCTGCAGGGAGAAGGTGGCAATGAGCAGTTCTTC. This sequence encodes CASSLLLQGEGGNEQFF.